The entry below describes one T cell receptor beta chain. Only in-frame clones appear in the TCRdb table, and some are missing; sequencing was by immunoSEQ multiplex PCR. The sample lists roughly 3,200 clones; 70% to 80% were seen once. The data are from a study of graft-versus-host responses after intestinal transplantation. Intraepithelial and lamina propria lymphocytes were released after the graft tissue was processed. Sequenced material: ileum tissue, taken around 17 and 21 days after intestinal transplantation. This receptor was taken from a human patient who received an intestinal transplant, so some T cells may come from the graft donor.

Here the CDR3 DNA reads TGTGCCAGCAGCACCCGACAGGCCACAGATACGCAGTATTTT. Its translation is CASSTRQATDTQYF. V is TRBV9 and J is TRBJ2-3, with a tentative D call TRBD1 (6 bases). Trimming left V 4 bases short and J 2 bases short, with 11 bases between. The CDR3 contains 14 residues. Germline V gene data show CDR1 as SGDLS and CDR2 as YYNGEE. Looking up the rest from reference TRBV9 and TRBJ2-3 gives the full variable domain: DSGVTQTPKHLITATGQRVTLRCSPRSGDLSVYWYQQSLDQGLQFLIQYYNGEERAKGNILERFSAQQFPDLHSELNLSSLELGDSALYFCASSTRQATDTQYFGPGTRLTVL.